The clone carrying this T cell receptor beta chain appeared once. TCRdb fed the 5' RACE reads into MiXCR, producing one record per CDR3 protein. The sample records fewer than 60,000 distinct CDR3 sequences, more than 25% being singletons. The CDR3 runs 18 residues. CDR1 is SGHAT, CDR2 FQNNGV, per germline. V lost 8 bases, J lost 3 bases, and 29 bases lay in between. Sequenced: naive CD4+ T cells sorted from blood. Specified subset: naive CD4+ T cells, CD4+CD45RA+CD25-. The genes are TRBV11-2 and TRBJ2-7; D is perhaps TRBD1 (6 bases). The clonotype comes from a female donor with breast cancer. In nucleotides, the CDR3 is TGTGCCAGCTCTAGCTTCTTCCAAATGGACAGCGTCAACTACGAGCAGTACTTC. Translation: CASSSFFQMDSVNYEQYF.